This T cell receptor (beta chain) was captured by sequencing in a study of T cell repertoires in cytomegalovirus infection. General observations from the study: Public TCR beta family frequency separated CMV-and-HLA carriers, including in an independent cohort.

Germline CDR1 is SGHRS and CDR2 is YFSETQ. Between the trimmed V and J ends, which lost 8 bases and 5 bases, there was a span of 19 bases. The CDR3 totals 14 residues. Concerning this clonotype: Its target is unknown.

TCRdb independently ran MiXCR on the reads; one entry per CDR3 protein. The data show roughly 500,000 distinct CDR3 sequences, over 9% seen once. The sequencing sample was made of PBMCs. This TCR came from a human donor in good health (CMV status not recorded). Some clones in this sample may be carry-over from other donors' samples. The genes are TRBV5-1 and TRBJ1-2; D uncertain. CDR3 sequence reads: CASNGQDPSYGYTF. CDR3 bases: TGCGCCAGTAATGGGCAGGACCCTTCGTATGGCTACACCTTC. Combining the CDR3 with reference TRBV5-1 and TRBJ1-2 gives the whole variable domain KAGVTQTPRYLIKTRGQQVTLSCSPISGHRSVSWYQQTPGQGLQFLFEYFSETQRNKGNFPGRFSGRQFSNSRSEMNVSTLELGDSALYLCASNGQDPSYGYTFGSGTRLTVV.